This T cell receptor beta chain was sequenced for a study of T-cell reconstitution after alpha-beta-depleted transplantation in children. TCRbeta library preparation incorporated unique molecular identifiers. TCRdb reanalysed the PCR reads using MiXCR and keeps one entry per CDR3 protein. This table has 65,000 to 70,000 distinct CDR3 sequences, just under 5% appearing once. Trimming pared 6 bases from V and 5 bases from J, leaving 16 bases between. This CDR3 comprises 14 residues. Germline CDR1 and CDR2: SGDLS and YYNGEE. This clonotype was seen many times. Antigen: not known. Study results and limitations: Counts and diversity of T cells one year after transplant came mostly from newly produced T cells. Expanded clones from the graft, numbering several hundred, reportedly supplied alpha-beta T cells about two months after transplant. Surviving recipient T cells and thymic progenitors underlay high day-60 TCRbeta diversity in some patients.

The sequencing here drew on PBMCs, mostly from graft donor cells, taken 180 days after TCRalphabeta/CD19-depleted stem cell transplant. The source of this sequence is a boy under two years old who had a stem cell transplant for acute myeloid leukemia, so the T cells may come from the graft donor. V gene TRBV9 combines with J gene TRBJ2-3, with D perhaps TRBD2 (7 bases). CDR3 sequence (DNA): TGTGCCAGCACTGGGTGGGGGGGCGAAGATACGCAGTATTTT. Residues: CASTGWGGEDTQYF.